This record looks at one TCR beta chain sequence and its context. Its cognate antigen has yet to be identified. Base qualities are missing; no much larger clone stands one base away. The CDR3 regions of human TCRbeta chains were analyzed by immunosequencing. As for the authors' bioinformatics: TCRs in the repertoires were compared against a reference library of SARS-CoV-2-specific TCRs that had been generated with the MIRA antigen-specificity platform. Breadth was defined as the fraction of unique TCRs that were SARS-CoV-2-associated. Depth was defined as the fraction of total T cells that were SARS-CoV-2-associated. Each spike-specific TCR was assigned to its reactive spike region and to a CD4 or CD8 class using the MIRA data. Log10-transformed breadth and depth values were compared by one-way ANOVA with Sidak's multiple comparisons tests. TCRdb took this table from immuneACCESS and kept in-frame rearrangements with V and J called. Such tables lack part of the clones; where checked against another copy, unresolved V genes explain under half of the gap, and the rest is unexplained. That table is the source of V, J and clone size, and D and trimming were worked out from the DNA. For this sample the table gives 150,000 or so clones, of which around 90% were detected only once. Of the sample, less than 3.5% falls within the top ten clones.

The CDR3 spans 14 residues, from the cysteine through the phenylalanine. CDR3 DNA only is kept here, 42 bases in frame from base 1. CDR1 and CDR2 (MNHEY, SMNVEV) derive from the germline V gene (reference sequence). V has 4 bases trimmed and J has 1 base trimmed; junction bases matching no gene number 4. The data were taken from a study of T cell responses to AZD1222 COVID-19 vaccine (dated by TCRdb to about 2021). Context from the whole study: A total of about 250 trial participants underwent TCR sequencing, of whom about 200 had received two doses of AZD1222 and 26 had received two doses of the MenACWY control vaccine. Trial participants were enrolled into age subgroups of 18-55, 56-69 and 70-plus years, which contained roughly 150, 30 and 60 TCR-sequenced participants, respectively.

Overall study results and their limits: CD4 TCRs associated with the vaccine covered the entire spike protein, and the dominant responses were in regions 160-218 and 743-854. Most participants were white British and females outnumbered males, and the authors suggested that clonal diversity may have been underestimated. After two AZD1222 doses, spike-specific TCR breadth and depth were significantly higher than at day 0 and than in MenACWY recipients. Because no day 14 peak-response samples were available, the repertoires could be characterized only after the peak T cell response. The 56-69-year group was small, and its depth increase did not reach significance, likely because of low power. Only five to seven AZD1222 recipients were SARS-CoV-2 seropositive at baseline, limiting conclusions about previously exposed vaccinees. Reportedly, almost half of the unique spike-specific TCRs recognized epitopes lying outside the regions that are mutated in the B.1.351 and B.1.1.7 variants.

According to the study, the label for this sample's time point signals: baseline before first vaccination. The sample's treatment or condition label, decoded: meningococcal conjugate vaccine given as trial control. Vaccinee samples were obtained from the UK trials COV001 and COV002, which included a single-blind randomized controlled phase 2/3 trial of AZD1222 (ChAdOx1 nCoV-19) in healthy adults. Trial participant PBMC samples were collected at day 0 and day 28 after the second dose for TCRbeta chain sequencing. Recombination connected TRBV27 to TRBJ2-7, and TRBD2 aligns with 7 junction nucleotides. Specimen: peripheral blood, collected on day 0 of MenACWY control vaccination. The receptor was isolated from an adult in good health. The nucleotides are TGTGCCAGCAGTTGGGCTAGCGGATCCTACGAGCAGTACTTC. The resulting protein is CASSWASGSYEQYF.